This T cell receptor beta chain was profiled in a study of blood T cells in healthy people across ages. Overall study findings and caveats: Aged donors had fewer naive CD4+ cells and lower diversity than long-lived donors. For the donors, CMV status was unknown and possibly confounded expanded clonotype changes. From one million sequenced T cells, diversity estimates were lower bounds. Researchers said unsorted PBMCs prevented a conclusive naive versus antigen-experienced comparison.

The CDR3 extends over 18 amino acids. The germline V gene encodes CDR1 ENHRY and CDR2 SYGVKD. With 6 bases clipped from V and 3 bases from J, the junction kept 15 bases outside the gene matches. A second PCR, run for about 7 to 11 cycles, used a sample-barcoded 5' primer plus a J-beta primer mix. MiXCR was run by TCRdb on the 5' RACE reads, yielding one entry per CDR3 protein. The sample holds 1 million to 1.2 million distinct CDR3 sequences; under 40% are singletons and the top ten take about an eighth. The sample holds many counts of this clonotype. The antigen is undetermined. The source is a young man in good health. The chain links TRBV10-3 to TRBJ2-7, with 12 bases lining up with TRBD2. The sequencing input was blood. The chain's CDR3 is CAIRSDSTSGGPIYEQYF. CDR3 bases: TGTGCCATCAGGTCTGATTCGACTAGCGGGGGCCCGATCTACGAGCAGTACTTC.